Listed below are T cell receptor beta chains from one sample, sequenced in a study of blood T cell repertoires in COVID-19. Assay: immunoSEQ multiplex PCR; the TCRdb copy retains only in-frame clones and omits some. This table holds around 220,000 clones, roughly nine tenths found once. The sample consisted of PBMCs or T cells enriched from blood (not recorded which). The receptors here all came from a woman in her thirties with acute COVID-19. Each CDR3 is given with its conserved first and last residue.

V	length	CDR3
TRBV11-2	13	CASSQGGNTEAFF
TRBV27	12	CASSTGNTEAFF
TRBV25-1	14	CASSDSGGAYEQYF
TRBV6-2/TRBV6-3	13	CASSLGGAGELFF
TRBV30	14	CAWSTRYGNQPQHF
TRBV9	15	CASSVDFSGTYEQYF
TRBV6-2/TRBV6-3	19	CASSQPYYSGTGSYNEQFF
TRBV19	11	CASSIDLDRTF
TRBV9	15	CASSTELAGSYEQYF
TRBV9	13	CASSVGRTYGYTF
TRBV3-1/TRBV3-2	17	CARSQDWGGGAYNEQFF
TRBV3-1/TRBV3-2	13	CASSARVHNEQFF
TRBV6-1	15	CASSDGDRRNSPLHF
TRBV5-6	15	CASSGTGVTYNEQFF
TRBV6-5	15	CASRSGLLYQETQYF
TRBV5-1	14	CASRKDSSNEKLFF
TRBV28	15	CASRPVRTKNSPLHF
TRBV27	14	CACRAGGSYNEQFF
TRBV9	15	CASSAGQGPNEKLFF
TRBV14	17	CASSQVGLAGGFYEQFF
TRBV7-8	15	CASSLVTGRNSPLHF
TRBV6-5	13	CASSYTQGGEQYF
TRBV7-8	15	CASSSPRQGNEKLFF
TRBV6-5	14	CASKELLIDNEQFF
TRBV2	14	CASSEIGEVWEQYF
TRBV5-1	14	CASSLKGGVDEQFF
TRBV7-8	13	CASSRRGSETQYF
TRBV14	12	CASSQDLGLQYF
TRBV2	15	CASSQTGTLGEKLFF
TRBV28	15	CASSQGLGQAEKLFF
TRBV7-6	15	CASSPRGQGDSPLHF
TRBV25-1	15	CASSEQGIKDYGYTF
TRBV19	16	CASRTPSSSYNSPLHF
TRBV29-1	13	CSVEGTAGQPQHF
TRBV7-8	15	CASSPRTGGDYEQYF
TRBV27	13	CASRTGRNTEAFF
TRBV19	14	CASNGGGGNQPQHF
TRBV6-2/TRBV6-3	18	CASSYSSYELRYQETQYF
TRBV4-3	18	CASSQDLSVGQLSYEQYF
TRBV18	15	CASSPTRDSYNEQFF
TRBV19	13	CASNRQGNQPQHF